This T cell receptor (beta chain) was sequenced during a study of T cell clonality in common variable immunodeficiency. The data were produced by immunoSEQ multiplex PCR, yet TCRdb's version contains in-frame clones alone and is incomplete. This record lists around 45,000 clones, none seen once only, and the top ten clones contain about 6.5%. V gave up 3 bases and J gave up 8 bases, with 11 bases separating them. CDR3 size: 13 residues. Germline assignment: CDR1 MNHNS and CDR2 SASEGT. This clone was observed many times. The read terminates 3 residues ahead of where the CDR3 ends, so the germline J gene completes it. Blood samples were heparinized, roughly 5 to 9 ml per donor.

The sample taken for sequencing was peripheral blood mononuclear cells. The origin of this receptor is a person aged 18-69 years in good health. The genes are TRBV6-1 and TRBJ2-4; perhaps TRBD1 as D (6 bases). The DNA read from the CDR3 is TGTGCCAGCAGTGACAGGGGTTGGGACATT. It translates to CASSDRGWDI. The full CDR3 is CASSDRGWDIQYF.